The rows below give T cell receptor beta chains drawn from one sample of a study of tumor and adjacent non-tumor tissue in lung cancer. TCRdb called the multiplex PCR reads again in MiXCR, with one record for every CDR3 protein. The data show about 50,000 distinct CDR3 sequences, 70% to 80% seen once. Material for sequencing was distant non-tumor lung tissue. These receptors originate from a woman between 55 and 75 years old with non-small cell lung cancer. CDR3s leave out the opening cysteine and the closing phenylalanine or tryptophan. D genes are given only for firm matches. Where a row states a size, it is once, few, many or the class of an expanded clone; other rows omit it.

clone_size,j_call,v_call,d_call,cdr3_aa
NA,TRBJ2-3,TRBV11-3,NA,ASSLYKDQRTDTQY
NA,TRBJ2-2,TRBV6-6,NA,ASSYPKTGGTGELL
once,TRBJ1-2,TRBV4-3,NA,ASSRDSTDSLYGYS
NA,TRBJ2-1,TRBV29-1,TRBD2,SVEGGYVYGGQF
few,TRBJ2-4,TRBV20-1,NA,SARALTEQY
NA,TRBJ1-2,TRBV11-1,NA,ASIESWSMAKT
many,TRBJ2-7,TRBV28,NA,ASRGTDGSLLYGLGEQY
NA,TRBJ2-1,TRBV5-6,NA,ASSLLSSGGVWNGQF
NA,TRBJ2-1,TRBV28,TRBD1,ANSRTGAYNEQF
few,TRBJ1-1,TRBV10-3,NA,AISGGRGPGTEAL
many,TRBJ2-2,TRBV7-8,NA,ASRHRESGELF
NA,TRBJ2-3,TRBV11-3,NA,AGSFLSLSDTQY
NA,TRBJ1-6,TRBV6-5,NA,ASVQTVGSYNSPLH
NA,TRBJ2-1,TRBV6-1,NA,VCVRNEQF
many,TRBJ2-1,TRBV6-1,NA,ASVRNEQF
NA,TRBJ2-1,TRBV6-5,NA,ESSDTRSGGISYNGQF
NA,TRBJ1-1,TRBV29-1,TRBD1,SVLLPGTGKMNTDAF
NA,TRBJ1-1,TRBV4-2,NA,ASNQDGGLGTEAF
NA,TRBJ2-1,TRBV11-2,NA,ASSLTRVGEQL
few,TRBJ2-2,TRBV5-1,NA,ASNFTTNTGELF
NA,TRBJ2-7,TRBV6-2/TRBV6-3,NA,ASSRSRQSYEQY
once,TRBJ2-1,TRBV20-1,TRBD2,SARRLAEYNGRF
NA,TRBJ1-1,TRBV4-1,TRBD1,ASSQGQGTKTEVF
NA,TRBJ2-3,TRBV4-3,NA,ASSNGLMGTDTQY
NA,TRBJ2-3,TRBV29-1,NA,SAMKDNSSTDTQY
once,TRBJ2-1,TRBV6-5,NA,ASSYKVRGGYNEQF
many,TRBJ2-5,TRBV5-1,TRBD2,ASSRTSGTSGETQY
NA,TRBJ2-1,TRBV6-2/TRBV6-3,TRBD2,ASGVGRERF
NA,TRBJ2-1,TRBV5-4,NA,ASSLGEGFAEQS